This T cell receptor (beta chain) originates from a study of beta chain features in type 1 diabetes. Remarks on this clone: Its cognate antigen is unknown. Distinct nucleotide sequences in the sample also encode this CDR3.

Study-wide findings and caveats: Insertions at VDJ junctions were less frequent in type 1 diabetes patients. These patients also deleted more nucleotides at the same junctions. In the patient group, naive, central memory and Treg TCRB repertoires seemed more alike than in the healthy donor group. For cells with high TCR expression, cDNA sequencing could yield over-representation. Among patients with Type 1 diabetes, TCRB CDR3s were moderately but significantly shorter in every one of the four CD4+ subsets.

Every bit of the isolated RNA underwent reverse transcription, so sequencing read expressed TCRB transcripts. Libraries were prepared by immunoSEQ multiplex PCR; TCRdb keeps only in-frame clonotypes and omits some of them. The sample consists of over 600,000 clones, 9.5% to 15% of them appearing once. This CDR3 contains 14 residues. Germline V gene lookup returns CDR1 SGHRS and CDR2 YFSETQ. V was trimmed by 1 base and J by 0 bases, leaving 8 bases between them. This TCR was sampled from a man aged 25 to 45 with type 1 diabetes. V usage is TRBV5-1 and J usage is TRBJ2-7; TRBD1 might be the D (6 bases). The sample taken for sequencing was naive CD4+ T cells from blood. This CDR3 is CASSLTGPSYEQYF. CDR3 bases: TGCGCCAGCAGCTTGACAGGGCCCTCCTACGAGCAGTACTTC.